This TCR beta chain derives from a study of cytomegalovirus exposure and HLA in healthy donors. With 60 Vbeta and 13 Jbeta primers, the PCR was carried out. Assay: immunoSEQ multiplex PCR; the TCRdb copy retains only in-frame clones and omits some. The sample includes about 76,000 clones, roughly 78% of them seen just once. Findings of the study overall: Within an earlier analysis, most TCR beta V segments proved productive either about 90% or about 30% of the time. A missense DCLRE1C variant was associated with V- and J-gene trimming of TCR beta chains in a later analysis, and an independent cohort replicated the association.

By share, this clone counts as medium-sized. Its cognate antigen is unknown. The sequenced sample consisted of PBMCs. This receptor was obtained from a male donor in good health and CMV-seropositive.

The CDR3 sequence is CASSPSTNEKLFF. In nucleotides, the CDR3 is TGCGCCAGCAGCCCCTCAACTAATGAAAAACTGTTTTTT. This sequence joins TRBV5-1 and TRBJ1-4, with D uncertain. The germline CDR1 and CDR2 sequences are SGHRS and YFSETQ. The CDR3 runs 13 residues. With 4 bases removed from V and 0 bases from J, the gap between germline ends came to 4 bases.